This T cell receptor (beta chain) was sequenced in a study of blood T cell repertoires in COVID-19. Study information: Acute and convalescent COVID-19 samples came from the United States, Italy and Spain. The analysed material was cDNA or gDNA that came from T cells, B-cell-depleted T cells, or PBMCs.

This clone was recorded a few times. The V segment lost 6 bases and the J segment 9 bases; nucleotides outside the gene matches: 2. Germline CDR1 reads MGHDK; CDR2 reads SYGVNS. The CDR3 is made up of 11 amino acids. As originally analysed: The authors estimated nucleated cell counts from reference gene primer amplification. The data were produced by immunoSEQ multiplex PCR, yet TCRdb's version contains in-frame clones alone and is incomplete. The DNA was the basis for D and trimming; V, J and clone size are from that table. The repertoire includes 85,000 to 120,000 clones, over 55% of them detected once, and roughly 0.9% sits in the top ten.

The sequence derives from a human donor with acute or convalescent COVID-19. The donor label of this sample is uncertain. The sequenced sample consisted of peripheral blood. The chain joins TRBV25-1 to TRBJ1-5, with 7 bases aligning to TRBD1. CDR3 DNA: TGTGCCAGCAGGAGACAGGGGCCCCAGCATTTT. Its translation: CASRRQGPQHF. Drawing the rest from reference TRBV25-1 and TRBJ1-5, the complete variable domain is EADIYQTPRYLVIGTGKKITLECSQTMGHDKMYWYQQDPGMELHLIHYSYGVNSTEKGDLSSESTVSRIRTEHFPLTLESARPSHTSQYLCASRRQGPQHFGDGTRLSIL.